These 8 T cell receptor beta chains came from one sample sequenced in a study of T cell repertoires in cytomegalovirus infection. TCRdb re-called the reads through MiXCR, storing one row per CDR3 protein. The sample gives 150,000 to 200,000 distinct CDR3 sequences, around 14% of which show up once; 27% is in the top ten. The sequenced sample was PBMCs. The receptors were sampled from a human donor in good health (CMV status not recorded). Some clones in this sample may be carry-over from other donors' samples.

This sequence joins TRBV2 and TRBJ2-4; D is unresolved. V gave up 8 bases and J gave up 7 bases, with 18 bases separating them. The CDR3 is made up of 14 amino acids. In germline, CDR1 is SNHLY, CDR2 FYNNEI. In nucleotides, the CDR3 is TGTGCCAGCTCCCTTGGGGAAGGGAAGAACATTCAGTACTTC. Protein sequence: CASSLGEGKNIQYF.

The table lists this clonotype with many counts. The rearrangement joins TRBV12-3 or TRBV12-4 to TRBJ1-5, with D possibly TRBD1 on 5 matching bases. The CDR3 contains 14 residues. Trimming stripped 3 bases from V and 2 bases from J, with 8 bases between. The CDR3 sequence is CASSFGDRNQPQHF. CDR3 sequence (DNA): TGTGCCAGCAGTTTTGGGGACCGCAATCAGCCCCAGCATTTT.

This clonotype was counted a few times. The chain couples TRBV29-1 to TRBJ2-5, with D tentatively TRBD2 (5 bases). The CDR3 covers 13 residues. Germline V gene data show CDR1 as SQVTM and CDR2 as ANQGSEA. V lost 7 bases to trimming and J lost 5 bases, with 17 bases between them. The CDR3 protein is CSADYGRGETQYF. CDR3 coding DNA: TGCAGCGCCGACTACGGGCGAGGGGAGACCCAGTACTTC.

Written as DNA, the CDR3 is TGCAGTGCTAGACACCGCCCCCGGGGAAGAGAAGGTCAGCCCCAGCATTTT. Its protein is CSARHRPRGREGQPQHF. V is TRBV20-1 and J is TRBJ1-5; D is ambiguous. The CDR3 runs to 17 residues. V shed 2 bases and J shed 6 bases, with 23 bases lying between them. Germline CDR1 and CDR2: DFQATT and SNEGSKA (reference sequence).

V and J are TRBV20-1 and TRBJ2-4; 9 bases are shared with TRBD1. This CDR3 is built from 14 residues. Germline values: CDR1 DFQATT, CDR2 SNEGSKA (reference sequence). Trimming removed 6 bases from V and 0 bases from J; junction bases left unmatched: 3. The CDR3: CSAGQGIAKNIQYF. In nucleotides, the CDR3 is TGCAGTGCGGGACAGGGAATAGCCAAAAACATTCAGTACTTC.

This rearrangement joins TRBV10-3 to TRBJ2-3; 7 bases map to TRBD1. This CDR3 is 16 amino acids long. Germline V lookup: CDR1 ENHRY, CDR2 SYGVKD. Trimming removed 3 bases from V and 3 bases from J; junction bases left unmatched: 9. For the CDR3, the DNA is TGTGCCATCAGTGACTACGACAGGGATTGGACAGATACGCAGTATTTT. Translated, it gives CAISDYDRDWTDTQYF.

The table lists this clonotype with many counts. The rearrangement uses TRBV7-2 and TRBJ2-5, with no clear D. Per the germline V gene, CDR1 is SGHTA and CDR2 is FQGNSA. The V end lost 2 bases, the J end lost 4 bases, and 11 bases lay between the germline ends. The CDR3 is 14 amino acids. CDR3 residues: CASSLKGPRETQYF. The CDR3 DNA sequence: TGTGCCAGCAGCTTAAAAGGCCCGAGAGAGACCCAGTACTTC.

In its sample, this clonotype was seen many times. The CDR3 DNA is TGTGCCAGCAGTTACGAGGGGTTGAACACTGAAGCTTTCTTT. It specifies CASSYEGLNTEAFF. The V and J genes are TRBV6-2 or TRBV6-3 and TRBJ1-1, with D possibly being TRBD1 (5 bases). The V and J ends lost 2 bases and 0 bases respectively, with 7 bases between them. The CDR3 is 14 amino acids. Germline CDR1 is MNHEY and CDR2 is SVGEGT.